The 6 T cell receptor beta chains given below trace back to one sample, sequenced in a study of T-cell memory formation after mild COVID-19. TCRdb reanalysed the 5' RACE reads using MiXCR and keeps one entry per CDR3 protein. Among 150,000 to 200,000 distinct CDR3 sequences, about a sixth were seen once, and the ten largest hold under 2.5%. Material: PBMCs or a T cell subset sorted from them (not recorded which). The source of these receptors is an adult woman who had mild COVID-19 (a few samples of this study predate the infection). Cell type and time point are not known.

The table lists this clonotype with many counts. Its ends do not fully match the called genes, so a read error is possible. Here the CDR3 DNA reads TGTGCCAGCACCCAAACTGGGAGGAGCTCCTACGAGCAGTACTTC. This encodes CASTQTGRSSYEQYF. The chain couples TRBV3-1 to TRBJ2-7; weak D call: TRBD2 (6 bases). CDR3 length: 15 residues. Germline V gene sequence: CDR1 LGHDT, CDR2 YNNKEL (reference sequence).

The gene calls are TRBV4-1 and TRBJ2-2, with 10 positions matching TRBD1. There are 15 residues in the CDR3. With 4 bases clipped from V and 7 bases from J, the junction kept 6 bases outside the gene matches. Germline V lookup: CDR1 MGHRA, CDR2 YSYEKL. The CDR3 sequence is CASSPSTGGIGELFF. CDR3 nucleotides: TGCGCCAGCAGCCCCTCGACAGGGGGCATCGGGGAGCTGTTTTTT.

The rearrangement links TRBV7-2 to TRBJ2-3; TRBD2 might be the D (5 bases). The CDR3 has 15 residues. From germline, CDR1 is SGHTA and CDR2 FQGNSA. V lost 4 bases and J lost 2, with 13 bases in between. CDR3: CASSYLPGITDTQYF. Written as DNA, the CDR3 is TGTGCCAGCAGCTATCTCCCCGGGATCACAGATACGCAGTATTTT.

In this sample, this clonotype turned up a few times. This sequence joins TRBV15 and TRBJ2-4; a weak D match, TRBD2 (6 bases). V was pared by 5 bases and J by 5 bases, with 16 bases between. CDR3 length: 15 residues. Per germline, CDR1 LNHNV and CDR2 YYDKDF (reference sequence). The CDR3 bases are TGTGCCACCAGCGGGGGGTCTAGTGGGGAAAACATTCAGTACTTC. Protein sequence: CATSGGSSGENIQYF.

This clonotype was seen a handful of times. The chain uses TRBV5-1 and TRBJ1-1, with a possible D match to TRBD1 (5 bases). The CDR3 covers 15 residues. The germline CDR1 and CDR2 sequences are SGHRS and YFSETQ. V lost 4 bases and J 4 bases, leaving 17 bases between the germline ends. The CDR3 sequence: CASSPGGGEFTEAFF. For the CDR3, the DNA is TGCGCCAGCAGCCCAGGTGGGGGGGAATTCACTGAAGCTTTCTTT.

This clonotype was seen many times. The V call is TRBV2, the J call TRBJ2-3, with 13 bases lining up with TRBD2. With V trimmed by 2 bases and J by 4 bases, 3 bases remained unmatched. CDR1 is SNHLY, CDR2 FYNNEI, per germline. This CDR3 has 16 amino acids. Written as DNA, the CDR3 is TGTGCCAGCAGTGAATCTACTAGCGGGGGGGCAGATACGCAGTATTTT. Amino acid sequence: CASSESTSGGADTQYF.